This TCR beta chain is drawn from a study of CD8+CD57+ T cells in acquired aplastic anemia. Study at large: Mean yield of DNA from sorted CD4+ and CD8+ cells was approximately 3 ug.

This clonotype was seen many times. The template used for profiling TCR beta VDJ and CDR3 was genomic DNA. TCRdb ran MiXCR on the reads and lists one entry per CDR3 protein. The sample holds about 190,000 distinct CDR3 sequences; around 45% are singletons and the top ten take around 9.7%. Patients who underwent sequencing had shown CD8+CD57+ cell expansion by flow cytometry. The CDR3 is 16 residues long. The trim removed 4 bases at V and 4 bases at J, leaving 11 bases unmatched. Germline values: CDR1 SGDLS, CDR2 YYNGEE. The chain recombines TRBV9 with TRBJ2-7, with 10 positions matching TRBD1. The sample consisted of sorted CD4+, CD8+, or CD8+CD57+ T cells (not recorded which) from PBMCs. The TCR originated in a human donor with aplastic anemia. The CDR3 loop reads CASSRGGRDRGYEQYF. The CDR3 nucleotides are TGTGCCAGCAGCCGCGGGGGACGGGACAGGGGATACGAGCAGTACTTC.